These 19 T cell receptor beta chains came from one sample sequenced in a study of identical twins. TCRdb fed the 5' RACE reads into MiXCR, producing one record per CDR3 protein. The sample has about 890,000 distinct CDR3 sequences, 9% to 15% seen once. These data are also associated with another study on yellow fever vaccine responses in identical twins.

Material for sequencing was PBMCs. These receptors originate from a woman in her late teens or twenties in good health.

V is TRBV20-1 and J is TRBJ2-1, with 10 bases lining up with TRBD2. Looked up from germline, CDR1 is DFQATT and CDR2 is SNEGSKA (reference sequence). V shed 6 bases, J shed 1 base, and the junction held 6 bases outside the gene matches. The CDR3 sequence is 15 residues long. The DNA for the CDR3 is TGCAGTGCGCCAGAGCGGGGGGGGTCCTACAATGAGCAGTTCTTC. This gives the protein CSAPERGGSYNEQFF.

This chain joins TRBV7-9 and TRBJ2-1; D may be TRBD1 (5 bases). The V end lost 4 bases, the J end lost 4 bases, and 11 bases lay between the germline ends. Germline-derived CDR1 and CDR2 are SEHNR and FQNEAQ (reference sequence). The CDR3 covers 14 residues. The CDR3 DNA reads TGTGCCAGCAGCTCGGACACCTTATACAATGAGCAGTTCTTC. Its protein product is CASSSDTLYNEQFF.

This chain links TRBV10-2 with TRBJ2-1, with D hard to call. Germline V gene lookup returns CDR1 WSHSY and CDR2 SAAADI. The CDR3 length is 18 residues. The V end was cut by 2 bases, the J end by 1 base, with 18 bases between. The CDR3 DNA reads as TGCGCCAGCAGTGAGGGTCCCCGCCCGACCGGGTCCTACAATGAGCAGTTCTTC. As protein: CASSEGPRPTGSYNEQFF.

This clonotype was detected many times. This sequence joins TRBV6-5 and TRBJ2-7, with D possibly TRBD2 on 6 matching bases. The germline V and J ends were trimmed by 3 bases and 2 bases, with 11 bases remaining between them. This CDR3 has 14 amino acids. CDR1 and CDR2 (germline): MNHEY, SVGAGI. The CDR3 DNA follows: TGTGCCAGCAGTTATGGGGGGAGTACCTACGAGCAGTACTTC. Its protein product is CASSYGGSTYEQYF.

CDR3 sequence: CASSPDEGLRLFF. Written as DNA, the CDR3 is TGCGCCAGCAGCCCAGACGAGGGACTTCGGCTGTTTTTT. This chain uses TRBV5-1 with TRBJ2-2; D perhaps matches TRBD2 (6 bases). The V gene's germline CDR1 is SGHRS and CDR2 YFSETQ. This CDR3 has 13 amino acids. The V and J ends lost 4 bases and 13 bases respectively, with 17 bases between them.

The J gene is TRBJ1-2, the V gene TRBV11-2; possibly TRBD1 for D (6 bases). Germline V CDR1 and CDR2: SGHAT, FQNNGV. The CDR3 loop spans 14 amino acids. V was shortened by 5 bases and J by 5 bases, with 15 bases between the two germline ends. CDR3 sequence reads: CASSPRGLWYGYTF. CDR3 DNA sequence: TGTGCCAGCAGCCCCAGGGGTTTGTGGTATGGCTACACCTTC.

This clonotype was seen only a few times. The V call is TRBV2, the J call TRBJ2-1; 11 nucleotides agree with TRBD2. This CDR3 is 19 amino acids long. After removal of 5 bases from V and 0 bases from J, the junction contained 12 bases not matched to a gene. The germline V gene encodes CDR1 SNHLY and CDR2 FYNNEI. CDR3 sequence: CASSRPSGGPVSSYNEQFF. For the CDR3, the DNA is TGTGCCAGCAGTCGGCCTAGCGGGGGGCCCGTGAGCTCCTACAATGAGCAGTTCTTC.

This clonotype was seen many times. The CDR3: CASSLSRGGYEQYF. The CDR3 DNA follows: TGTGCCAGCAGTTTAAGCAGGGGAGGCTACGAGCAGTACTTC. This chain links TRBV12-3 or TRBV12-4 with TRBJ2-7; D tentatively fits TRBD1 or TRBD2 (6 bases each). V was cut by 2 bases and J by 3 bases, with 11 bases left in between. This CDR3 comprises 14 residues.

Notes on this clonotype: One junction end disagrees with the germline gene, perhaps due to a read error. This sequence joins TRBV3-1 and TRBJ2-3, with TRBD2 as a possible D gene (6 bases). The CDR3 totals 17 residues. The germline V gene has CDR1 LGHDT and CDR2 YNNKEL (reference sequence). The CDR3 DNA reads TGTGCCAGCTGCCAAATTGCTAGCGAAAAAATAAGCCATACGCAGTATTTT. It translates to CASCQIASEKISHTQYF.

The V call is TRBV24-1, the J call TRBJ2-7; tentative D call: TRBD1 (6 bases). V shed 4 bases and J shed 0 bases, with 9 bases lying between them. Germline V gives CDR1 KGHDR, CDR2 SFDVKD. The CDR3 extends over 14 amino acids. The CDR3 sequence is CATSDEGGSYEQYF. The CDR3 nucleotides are TGTGCCACCAGTGACGAAGGGGGCTCCTACGAGCAGTACTTC.

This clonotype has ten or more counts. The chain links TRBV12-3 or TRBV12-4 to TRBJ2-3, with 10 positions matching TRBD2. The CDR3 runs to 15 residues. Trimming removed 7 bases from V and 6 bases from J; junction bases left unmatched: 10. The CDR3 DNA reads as TGTGCCAGCACCCTAACTAGCGGGGTACTGGATACGCAGTATTTT. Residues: CASTLTSGVLDTQYF.

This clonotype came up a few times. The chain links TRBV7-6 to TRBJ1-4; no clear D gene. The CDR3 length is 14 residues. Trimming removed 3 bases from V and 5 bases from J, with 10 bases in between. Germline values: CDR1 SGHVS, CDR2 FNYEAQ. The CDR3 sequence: CASSLVEWNEKLFF. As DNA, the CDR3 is TGTGCCAGCAGCTTGGTAGAATGGAATGAAAAACTGTTTTTT.

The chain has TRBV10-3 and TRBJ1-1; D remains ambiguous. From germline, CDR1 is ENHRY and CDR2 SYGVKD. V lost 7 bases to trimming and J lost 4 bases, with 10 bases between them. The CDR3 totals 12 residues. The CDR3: CAIKAEGTEAFF. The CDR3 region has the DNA TGTGCCATCAAGGCAGAGGGCACTGAAGCTTTCTTT.

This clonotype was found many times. CDR3 in DNA: TGTGCCAGCAGTTCCAGGGCTAACTATGGCTACACCTTC. It is translated as CASSSRANYGYTF. The V and J genes are TRBV12-3 or TRBV12-4 and TRBJ1-2, with TRBD1 as a possible D gene (5 bases). The ends were cut back, 4 bases at V and 0 bases at J, with 6 bases in the middle. The CDR3 extends over 13 amino acids.

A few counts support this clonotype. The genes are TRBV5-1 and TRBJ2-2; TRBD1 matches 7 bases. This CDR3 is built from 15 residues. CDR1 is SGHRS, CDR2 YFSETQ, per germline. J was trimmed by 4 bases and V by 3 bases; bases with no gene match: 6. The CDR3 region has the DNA TGCGCCAGCAGCTCTCGGGACAGTTCCACCGGGGAGCTGTTTTTT. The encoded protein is CASSSRDSSTGELFF.

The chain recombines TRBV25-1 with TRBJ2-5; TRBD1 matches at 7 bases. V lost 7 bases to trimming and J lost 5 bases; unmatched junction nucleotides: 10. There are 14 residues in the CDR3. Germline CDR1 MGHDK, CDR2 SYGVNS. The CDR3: CASNSRGRGETQYF. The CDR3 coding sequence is TGTGCCAGCAATAGCAGGGGGAGAGGTGAGACCCAGTACTTC.

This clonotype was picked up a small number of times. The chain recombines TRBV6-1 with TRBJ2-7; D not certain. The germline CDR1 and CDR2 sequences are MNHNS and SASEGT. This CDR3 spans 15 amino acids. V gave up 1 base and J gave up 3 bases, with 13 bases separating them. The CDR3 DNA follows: TGTGCCAGCAGTGAAGTACCGACTGGGAACTACGAGCAGTACTTC. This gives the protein CASSEVPTGNYEQYF.

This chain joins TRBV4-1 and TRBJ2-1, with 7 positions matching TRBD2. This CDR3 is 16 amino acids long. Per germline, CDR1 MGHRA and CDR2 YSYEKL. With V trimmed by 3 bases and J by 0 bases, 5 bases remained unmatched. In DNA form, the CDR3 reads TGCGCCAGCAGCCATCCCGGGAGGTCCTCCTACAATGAGCAGTTCTTC. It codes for CASSHPGRSSYNEQFF.

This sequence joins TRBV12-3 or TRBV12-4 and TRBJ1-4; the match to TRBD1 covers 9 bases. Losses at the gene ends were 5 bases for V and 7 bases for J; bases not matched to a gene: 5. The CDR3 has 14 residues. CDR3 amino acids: CASSRDRVGEKLFF. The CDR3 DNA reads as TGTGCCAGCAGTCGGGACAGGGTTGGTGAAAAACTGTTTTTT.